The sequence of this T cell receptor beta chain was determined in a study of blood T cell repertoires in COVID-19 (dated by TCRdb to 2018 to 2021). As for the study more broadly: Collaborator samples came from the United States, Italy and Spain and covered acute and convalescent phases of COVID-19. Where HLA class I and class II types were available, the types were taken from metadata supplied by the sample provider, not from assay-based typing. A freely available public database, intended as a resource for researchers studying the immune response to SARS-CoV-2, is where the repertoires were released. Samples were obtained from the ongoing ImmuneRACE study (first 160 participants) and from over 1,000 subjects provided by 6 global collaborators. The prospective study material was composed of cDNA or gDNA derived from T cells, B-cell-depleted T cells, or PBMCs. Deeply sampled blood TCRbeta repertoires from subjects exposed to, actively infected with, or recovered from COVID-19 were included in the dataset. A de-identified subject ID, COVID-19 status, age in years and sex were almost always included in the sample metadata. The full study reports these points: The amount of clinical and demographic metadata varied by source and participant and was provided uncurated.

Collaborating institutions collected whole blood in K2EDTA tubes following their own protocols. For TCRbeta analysis, collaborators shipped samples as frozen whole blood, isolated PBMCs, or DNA extracted from either of those sample types. V gives up 1 base and J gives up 7 bases, and the segment between their germline ends measures 8 bases. CDR1 is given as MGHRA and CDR2 as YSYEKL, both from the germline V gene. Inclusive of the bounding cysteine and phenylalanine, the CDR3 is 14 residues long. Just CDR3 DNA is preserved here, 42 bases in frame from base 1. As regards this clone: It lacks a known antigen. Base qualities are not at hand, and no much larger clone is one base apart.

TCRbeta CDR3 regions were amplified from genomic DNA using the immunoSEQ Assay, a bias-controlled multiplex PCR. On the study's bioinformatics: The number of nucleated cells in each sample was estimated from the amplification of reference gene primers within the assay. Sequence reads were collapsed and filtered to measure the absolute abundance of every unique TCRbeta CDR3 rearrangement. For each sample, productive Simpson clonality was calculated as the square root of Simpson's diversity index across productive rearrangements. What TCRdb holds here is the immuneACCESS table cut down to in-frame rearrangements. Part of the clones is not present; checked against another copy, under half of the missing clones reflect an unresolved V gene, and the others are unexplained. V and J calls plus clone size are reproduced from that table; the DNA served to infer D and trimming. This sample has about 260,000 clones in its table, and over 75% of those were observed once. Roughly 8.6% of the sample is held by the ten biggest clonotypes.

The source of this sequence is a human donor in a cohort sampled during active COVID-19. The chain is assembled from TRBV4-1 and TRBJ1-6, with the D gene call left open. Sequenced sample: peripheral blood. The CDR3 region has the sequence CASSQGQYNSPLHF. The bases read TGCGCCAGCAGCCAAGGGCAATACAATTCACCCCTCCACTTT.